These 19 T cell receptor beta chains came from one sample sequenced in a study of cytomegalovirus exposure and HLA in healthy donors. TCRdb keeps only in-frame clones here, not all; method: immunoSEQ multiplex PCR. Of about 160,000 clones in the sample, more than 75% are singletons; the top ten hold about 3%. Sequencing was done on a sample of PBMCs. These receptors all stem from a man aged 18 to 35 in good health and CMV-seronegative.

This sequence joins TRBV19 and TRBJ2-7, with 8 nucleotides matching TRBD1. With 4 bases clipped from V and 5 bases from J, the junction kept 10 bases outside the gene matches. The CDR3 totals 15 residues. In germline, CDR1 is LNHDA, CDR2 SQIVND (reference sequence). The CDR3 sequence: CASSKQGAAVDEQYF. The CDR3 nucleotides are TGTGCCAGTAGTAAGCAGGGGGCGGCAGTGGACGAGCAGTACTTC.

The CDR3 protein is CASSKLGSGVTEAFF. CDR3 DNA: TGTGCCAGTAGTAAATTGGGCTCAGGGGTCACTGAAGCTTTCTTT. The chain joins TRBV19 to TRBJ1-1, with D possibly being TRBD1 (6 bases). The germline V gene has CDR1 LNHDA and CDR2 SQIVND (reference sequence). V gave up 4 bases and J gave up 4 bases, with 16 bases separating them. The CDR3 is 15 amino acids. Looking up the rest from reference TRBV19 and TRBJ1-1 gives the full variable domain: DGGITQSPKYLFRKEGQNVTLSCEQNLNHDAMYWYRQDPGQGLRLIYYSQIVNDFQKGDIAEGYSVSREKKESFPLTVTSAQKNPTAFYLCASSKLGSGVTEAFFGQGTRLTVV.

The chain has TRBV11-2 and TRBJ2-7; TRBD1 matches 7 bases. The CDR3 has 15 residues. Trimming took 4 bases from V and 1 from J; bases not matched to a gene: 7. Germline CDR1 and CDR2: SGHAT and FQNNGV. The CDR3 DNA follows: TGTGCCAGCAGCTACCCCTCGACAGGGTCCTACGAGCAGTACTTC. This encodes CASSYPSTGSYEQYF.

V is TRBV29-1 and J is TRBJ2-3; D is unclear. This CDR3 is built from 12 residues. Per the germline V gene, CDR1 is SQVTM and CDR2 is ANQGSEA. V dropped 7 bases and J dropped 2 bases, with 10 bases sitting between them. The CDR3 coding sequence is TGCAGCGCCAAGCGAGACACAGATACGCAGTATTTT. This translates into CSAKRDTDTQYF.

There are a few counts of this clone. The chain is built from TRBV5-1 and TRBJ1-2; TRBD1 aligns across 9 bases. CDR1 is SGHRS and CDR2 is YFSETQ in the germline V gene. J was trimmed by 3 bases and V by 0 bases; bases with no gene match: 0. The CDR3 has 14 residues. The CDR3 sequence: CASSLGQGDYGYTF. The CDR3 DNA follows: TGCGCCAGCAGCTTGGGACAGGGGGACTATGGCTACACCTTC.

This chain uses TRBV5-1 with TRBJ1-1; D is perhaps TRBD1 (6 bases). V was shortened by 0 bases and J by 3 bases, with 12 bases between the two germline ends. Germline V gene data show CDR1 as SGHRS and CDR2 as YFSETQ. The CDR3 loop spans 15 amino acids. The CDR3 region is CASSLGNRAHTEAFF. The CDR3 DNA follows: TGCGCCAGCAGCTTGGGAAACAGGGCCCACACTGAAGCTTTCTTT.

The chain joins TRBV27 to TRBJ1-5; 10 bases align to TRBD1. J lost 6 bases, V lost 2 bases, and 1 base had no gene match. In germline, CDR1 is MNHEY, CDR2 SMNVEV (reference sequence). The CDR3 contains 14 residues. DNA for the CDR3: TGTGCCAGCAGTTTAGACAGGGGGCGTCAGCCCCAGCATTTT. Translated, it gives CASSLDRGRQPQHF.

The CDR3 coding sequence is TGTGCCAGCAGTGAACAGGGTAGGAAAGATACGCAGTATTTT. Translated: CASSEQGRKDTQYF. This sequence joins TRBV25-1 and TRBJ2-3, with D possibly TRBD1 on 5 matching bases. Germline V lookup: CDR1 MGHDK, CDR2 SYGVNS. V was pared by 2 bases and J by 5 bases, with 11 bases between. This CDR3 has 14 residues.

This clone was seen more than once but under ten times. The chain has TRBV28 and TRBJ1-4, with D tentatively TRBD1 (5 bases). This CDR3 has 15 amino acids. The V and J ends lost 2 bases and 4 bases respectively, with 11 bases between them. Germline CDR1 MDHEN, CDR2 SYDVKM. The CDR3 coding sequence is TGTGCCAGCAGTTTAGAATTGGGGCTTAATGAAAAACTGTTTTTT. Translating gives CASSLELGLNEKLFF.

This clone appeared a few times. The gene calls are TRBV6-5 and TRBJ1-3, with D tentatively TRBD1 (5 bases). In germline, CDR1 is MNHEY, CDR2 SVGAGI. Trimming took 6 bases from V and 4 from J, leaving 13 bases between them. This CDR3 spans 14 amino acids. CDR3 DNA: TGTGCCAGCAGCCGCGGGGGGAAGGGAAACACCATATATTTT. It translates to CASSRGGKGNTIYF.

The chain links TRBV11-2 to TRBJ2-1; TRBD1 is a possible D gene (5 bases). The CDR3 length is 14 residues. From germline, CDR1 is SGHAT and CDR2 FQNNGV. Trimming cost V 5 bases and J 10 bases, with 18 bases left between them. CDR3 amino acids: CASSPRVQVDEQFF. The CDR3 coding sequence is TGTGCCAGCAGCCCACGGGTACAGGTAGACGAGCAGTTCTTC.

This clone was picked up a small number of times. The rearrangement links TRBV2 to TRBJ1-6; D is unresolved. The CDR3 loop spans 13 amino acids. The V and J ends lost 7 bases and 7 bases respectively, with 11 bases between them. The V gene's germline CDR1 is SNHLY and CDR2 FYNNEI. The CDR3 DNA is TGTGCCAGCACCACGAAGGAGAATTCACCCCTCCACTTT. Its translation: CASTTKENSPLHF.

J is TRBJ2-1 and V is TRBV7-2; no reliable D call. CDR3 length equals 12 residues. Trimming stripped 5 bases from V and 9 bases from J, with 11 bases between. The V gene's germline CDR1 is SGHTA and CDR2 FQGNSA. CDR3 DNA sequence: TGTGCCAGCAGCCAGAGCCGGGTTGAGCAGTTCTTC. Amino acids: CASSQSRVEQFF.

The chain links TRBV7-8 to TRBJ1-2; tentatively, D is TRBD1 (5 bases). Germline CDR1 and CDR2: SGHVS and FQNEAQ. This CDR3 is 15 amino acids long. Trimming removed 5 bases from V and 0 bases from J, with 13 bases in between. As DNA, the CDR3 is TGTGCCAGCAGCCCTAGGACATCCGCTAACTATGGCTACACCTTC. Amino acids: CASSPRTSANYGYTF.

CDR3 sequence (DNA): TGCGCCAGCAGCTCCGAGTGGTCTGGGGCCAACGTCCTGACTTTC. Translation: CASSSEWSGANVLTF. The V call is TRBV5-1, the J call TRBJ2-6; D is undetermined. Germline CDR1 reads SGHRS; CDR2 reads YFSETQ. Trimming pared 3 bases from V and 1 base from J, leaving 8 bases between. The CDR3 loop spans 15 amino acids.

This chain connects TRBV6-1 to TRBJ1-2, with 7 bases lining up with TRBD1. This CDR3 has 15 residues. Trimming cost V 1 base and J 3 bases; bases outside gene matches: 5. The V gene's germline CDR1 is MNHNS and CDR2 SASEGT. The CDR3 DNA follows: TGTGCCAGCAGTGAAGTAAAGGGGGCTCACTATGGCTACACCTTC. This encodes CASSEVKGAHYGYTF.

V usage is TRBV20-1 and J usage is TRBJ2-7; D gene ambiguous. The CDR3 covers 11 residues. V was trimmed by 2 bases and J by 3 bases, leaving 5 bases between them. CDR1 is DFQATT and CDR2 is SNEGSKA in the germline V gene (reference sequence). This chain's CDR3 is CSARSLYEQYF. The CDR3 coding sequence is TGCAGTGCTAGATCCCTCTACGAGCAGTACTTC.

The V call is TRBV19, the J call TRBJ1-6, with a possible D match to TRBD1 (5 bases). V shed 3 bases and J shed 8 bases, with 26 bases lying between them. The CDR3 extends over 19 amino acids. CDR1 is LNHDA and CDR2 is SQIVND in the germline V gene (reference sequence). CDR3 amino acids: CASSIRRTAGGVGDSPLHF. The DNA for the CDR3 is TGTGCCAGTAGTATTAGGAGGACTGCGGGGGGTGTTGGAGATTCACCCCTCCACTTT. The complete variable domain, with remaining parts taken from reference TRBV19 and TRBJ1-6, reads DGGITQSPKYLFRKEGQNVTLSCEQNLNHDAMYWYRQDPGQGLRLIYYSQIVNDFQKGDIAEGYSVSREKKESFPLTVTSAQKNPTAFYLCASSIRRTAGGVGDSPLHFGNGTRLTVT.

CDR3 region: CASSDFSGHGQGWRNQPQHF. CDR3 bases: TGTGCCAGCAGTGACTTTTCCGGGCATGGACAGGGCTGGAGAAATCAGCCCCAGCATTTT. The chain links TRBV6-4 to TRBJ1-5; 8 nucleotides agree with TRBD1. The CDR3 is 20 residues long. The V and J ends lost 1 base and 4 bases, in that order; junction bases with no gene match: 18. Germline CDR1 MRHNA, CDR2 SNTAGT.